This T cell receptor (beta chain) was sequenced for a study of T-cell memory formation after mild COVID-19. Background on the study: Largely, TCR clusters stayed within a single donor.

TCRdb called the 5' RACE reads again in MiXCR, with one record for every CDR3 protein. This sample has 85,000 to 130,000 distinct CDR3 sequences, with roughly an eighth found just once. The CDR3 length is 13 residues. Per germline, CDR1 LGHNA and CDR2 YNFKEQ. J gave up 9 bases and V 4 bases, and 6 bases lay outside the gene matches. The receptor comes from an adult woman who had mild COVID-19 (a few samples of this study predate the infection). Cell type and time point are not known. This rearrangement joins TRBV4-2 to TRBJ2-1; 7 positions match TRBD1. Material for sequencing was PBMCs or a T cell subset sorted from them (not recorded which). CDR3 loop: CASSPGQRGEQFF. CDR3 sequence (DNA): TGTGCCAGCAGCCCGGGACAGAGGGGTGAGCAGTTCTTC.